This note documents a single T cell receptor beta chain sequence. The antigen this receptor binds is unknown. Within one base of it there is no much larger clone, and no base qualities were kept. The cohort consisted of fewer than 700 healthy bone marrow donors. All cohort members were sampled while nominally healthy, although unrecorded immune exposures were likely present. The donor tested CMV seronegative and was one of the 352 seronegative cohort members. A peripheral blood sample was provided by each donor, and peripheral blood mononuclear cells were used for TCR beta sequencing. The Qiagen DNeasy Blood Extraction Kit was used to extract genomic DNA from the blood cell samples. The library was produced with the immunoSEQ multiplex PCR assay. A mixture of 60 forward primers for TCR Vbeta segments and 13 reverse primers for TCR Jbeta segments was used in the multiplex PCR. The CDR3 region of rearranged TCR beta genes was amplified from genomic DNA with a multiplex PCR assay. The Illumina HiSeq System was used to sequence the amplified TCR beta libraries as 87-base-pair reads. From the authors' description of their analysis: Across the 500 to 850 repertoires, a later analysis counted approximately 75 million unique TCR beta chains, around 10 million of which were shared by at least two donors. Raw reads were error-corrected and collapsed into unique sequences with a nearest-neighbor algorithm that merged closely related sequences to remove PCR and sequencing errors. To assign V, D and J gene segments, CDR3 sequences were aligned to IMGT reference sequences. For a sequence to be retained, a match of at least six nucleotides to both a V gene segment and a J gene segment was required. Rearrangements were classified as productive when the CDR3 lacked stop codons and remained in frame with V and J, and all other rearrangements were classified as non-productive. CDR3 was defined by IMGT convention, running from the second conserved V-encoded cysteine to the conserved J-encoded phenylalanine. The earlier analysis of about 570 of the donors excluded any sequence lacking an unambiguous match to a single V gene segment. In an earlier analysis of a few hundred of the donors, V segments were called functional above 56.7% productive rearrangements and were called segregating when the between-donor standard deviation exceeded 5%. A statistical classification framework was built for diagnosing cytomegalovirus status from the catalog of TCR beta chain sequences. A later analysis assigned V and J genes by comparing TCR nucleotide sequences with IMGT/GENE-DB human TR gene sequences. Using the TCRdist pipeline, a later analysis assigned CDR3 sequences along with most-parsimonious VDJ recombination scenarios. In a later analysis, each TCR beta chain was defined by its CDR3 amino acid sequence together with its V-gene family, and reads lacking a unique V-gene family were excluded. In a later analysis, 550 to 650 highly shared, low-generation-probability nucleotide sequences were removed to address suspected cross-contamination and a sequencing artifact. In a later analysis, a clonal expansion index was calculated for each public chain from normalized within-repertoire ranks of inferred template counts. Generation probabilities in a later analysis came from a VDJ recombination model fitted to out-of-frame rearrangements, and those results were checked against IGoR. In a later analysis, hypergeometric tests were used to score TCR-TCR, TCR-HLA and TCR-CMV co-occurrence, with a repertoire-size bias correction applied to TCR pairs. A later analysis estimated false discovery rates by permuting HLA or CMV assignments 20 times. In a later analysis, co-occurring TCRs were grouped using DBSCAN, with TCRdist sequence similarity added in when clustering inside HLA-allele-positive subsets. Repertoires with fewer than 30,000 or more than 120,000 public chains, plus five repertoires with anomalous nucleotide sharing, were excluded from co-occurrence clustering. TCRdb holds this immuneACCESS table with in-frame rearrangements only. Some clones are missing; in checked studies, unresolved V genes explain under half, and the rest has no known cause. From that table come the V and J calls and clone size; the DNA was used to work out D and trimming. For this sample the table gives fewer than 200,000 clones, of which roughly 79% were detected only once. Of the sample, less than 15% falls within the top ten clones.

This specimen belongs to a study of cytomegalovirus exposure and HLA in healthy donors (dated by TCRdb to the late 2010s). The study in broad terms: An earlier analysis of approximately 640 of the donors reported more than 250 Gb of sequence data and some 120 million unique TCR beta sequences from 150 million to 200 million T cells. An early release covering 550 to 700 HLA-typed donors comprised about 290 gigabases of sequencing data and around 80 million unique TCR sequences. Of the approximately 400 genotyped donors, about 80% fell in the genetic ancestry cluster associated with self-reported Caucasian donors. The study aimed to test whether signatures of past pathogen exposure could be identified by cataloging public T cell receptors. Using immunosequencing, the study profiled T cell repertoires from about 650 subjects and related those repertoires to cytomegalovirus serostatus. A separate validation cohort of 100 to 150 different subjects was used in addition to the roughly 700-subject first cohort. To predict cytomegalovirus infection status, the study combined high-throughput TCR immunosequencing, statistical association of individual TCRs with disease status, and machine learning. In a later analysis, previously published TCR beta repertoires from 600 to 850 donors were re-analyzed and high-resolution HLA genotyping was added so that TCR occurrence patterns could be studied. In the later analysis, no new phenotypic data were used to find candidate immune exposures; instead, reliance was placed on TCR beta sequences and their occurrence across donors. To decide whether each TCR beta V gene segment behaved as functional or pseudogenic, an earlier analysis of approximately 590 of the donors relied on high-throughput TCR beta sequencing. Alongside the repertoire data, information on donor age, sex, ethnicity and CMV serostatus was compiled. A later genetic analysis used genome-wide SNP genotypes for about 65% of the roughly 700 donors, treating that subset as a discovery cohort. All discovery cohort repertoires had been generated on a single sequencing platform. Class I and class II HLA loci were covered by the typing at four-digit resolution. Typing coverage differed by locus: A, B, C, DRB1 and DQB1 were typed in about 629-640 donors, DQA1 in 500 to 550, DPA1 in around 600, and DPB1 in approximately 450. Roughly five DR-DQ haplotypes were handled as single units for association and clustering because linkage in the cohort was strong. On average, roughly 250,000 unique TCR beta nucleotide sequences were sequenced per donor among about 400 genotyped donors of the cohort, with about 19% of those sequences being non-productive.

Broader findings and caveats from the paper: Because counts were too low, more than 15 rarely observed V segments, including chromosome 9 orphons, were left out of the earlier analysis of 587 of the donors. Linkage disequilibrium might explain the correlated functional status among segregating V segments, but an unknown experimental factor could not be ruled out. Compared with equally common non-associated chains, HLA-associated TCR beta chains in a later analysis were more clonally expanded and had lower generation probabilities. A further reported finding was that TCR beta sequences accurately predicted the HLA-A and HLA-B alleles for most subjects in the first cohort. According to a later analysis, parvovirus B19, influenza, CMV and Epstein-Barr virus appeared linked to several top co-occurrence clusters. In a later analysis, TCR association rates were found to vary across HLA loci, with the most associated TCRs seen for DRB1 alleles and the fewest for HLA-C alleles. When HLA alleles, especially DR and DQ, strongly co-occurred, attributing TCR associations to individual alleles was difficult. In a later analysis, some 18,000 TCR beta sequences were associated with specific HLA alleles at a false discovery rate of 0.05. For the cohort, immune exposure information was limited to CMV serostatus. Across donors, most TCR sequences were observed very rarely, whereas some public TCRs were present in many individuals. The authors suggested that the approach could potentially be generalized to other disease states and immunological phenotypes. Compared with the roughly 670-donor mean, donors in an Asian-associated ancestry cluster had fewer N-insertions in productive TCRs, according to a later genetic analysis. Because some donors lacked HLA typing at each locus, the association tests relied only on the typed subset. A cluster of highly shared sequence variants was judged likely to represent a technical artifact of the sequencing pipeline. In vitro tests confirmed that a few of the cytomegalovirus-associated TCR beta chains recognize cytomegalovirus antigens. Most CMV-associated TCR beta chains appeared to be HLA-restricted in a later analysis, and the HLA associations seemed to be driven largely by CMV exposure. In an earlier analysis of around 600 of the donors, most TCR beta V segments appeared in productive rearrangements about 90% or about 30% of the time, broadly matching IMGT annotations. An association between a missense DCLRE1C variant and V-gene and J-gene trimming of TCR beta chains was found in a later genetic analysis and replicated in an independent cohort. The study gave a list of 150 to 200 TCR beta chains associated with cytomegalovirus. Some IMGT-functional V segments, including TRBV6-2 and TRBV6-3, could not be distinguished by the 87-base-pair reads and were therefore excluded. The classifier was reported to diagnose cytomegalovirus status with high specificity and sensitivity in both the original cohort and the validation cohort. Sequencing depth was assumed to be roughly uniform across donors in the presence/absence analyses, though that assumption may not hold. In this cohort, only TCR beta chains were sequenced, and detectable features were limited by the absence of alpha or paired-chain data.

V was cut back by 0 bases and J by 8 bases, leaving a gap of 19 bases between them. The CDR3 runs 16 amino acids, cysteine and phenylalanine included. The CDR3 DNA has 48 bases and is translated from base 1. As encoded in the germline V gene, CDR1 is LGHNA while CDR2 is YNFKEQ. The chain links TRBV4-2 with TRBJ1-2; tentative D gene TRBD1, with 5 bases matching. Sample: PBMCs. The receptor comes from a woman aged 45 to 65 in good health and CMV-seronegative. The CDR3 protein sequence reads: CASSQDRAGDLAGYTF. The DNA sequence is TGTGCCAGCAGCCAAGATCGGGCGGGGGACCTTGCAGGCTACACCTTC.